A selection of T cell receptor beta chains follows, all from one sample in a study of identical twins. TCRdb ran MiXCR on the 5' RACE reads and lists one entry per CDR3 protein. The sample gives some 590,000 distinct CDR3 sequences, approximately 10% of which show up once; under 3.5% is in the top ten. This same sample was also taken into another study, of yellow fever vaccine responses in identical twins.

The specimen sequenced was PBMCs. These receptors came from a woman aged 18-29 years in good health. The CDR3 runs from the conserved cysteine through the conserved F or W. Each record gives: D gene, V gene, J gene, CDR3 protein. The D gene is left open where the match is weak.

-	TRBV5-1	TRBJ2-1	CASSSRRPPSYNEQFF
TRBD2	TRBV7-9	TRBJ2-1	CASSLVWDYTVHEQFF
TRBD2	TRBV5-6	TRBJ2-5	CASSLAGTSGSETQYF
TRBD2	TRBV4-3	TRBJ2-1	CASSQALGLEVYNEQFF
-	TRBV9	TRBJ2-1	CASSAPLRVRDNEQFF
-	TRBV2	TRBJ1-2	CASSARAANYGYTF
-	TRBV29-1	TRBJ2-1	CSTWAGGRLEQFF
-	TRBV3-1	TRBJ2-5	CASVLMETQYF
-	TRBV5-5	TRBJ2-2	CASSQRLPPTGELFF
TRBD2	TRBV7-2	TRBJ2-5	CASSLTGGRVETQYF
-	TRBV28	TRBJ2-3	CASSLGAKVWYF
TRBD2	TRBV28	TRBJ2-7	CASSQGLAGGRLYEQYF
TRBD1	TRBV7-2	TRBJ1-1	CASNKGGTGNTEAFF
TRBD2	TRBV30	TRBJ2-5	CAWRIAGSETQYF
-	TRBV5-6	TRBJ1-1	CASSGSTVNTEAFF
TRBD1	TRBV11-3	TRBJ2-1	CASSFETGLVNEQFF
-	TRBV7-2	TRBJ2-7	CASSLDVNSGYEQYF
-	TRBV9	TRBJ1-4	CASSVGGREKLFF
-	TRBV29-1	TRBJ2-3	CSVGLGGTDTQYF
TRBD1	TRBV24-1	TRBJ2-5	CATSDPGQGLETQYF
-	TRBV3-1	TRBJ2-1	CASSQSGVRDNEQFF
-	TRBV27	TRBJ1-1	CASSLARRATEAFF
-	TRBV11-2	TRBJ2-1	CASSFDRFYNEQFF
-	TRBV24-1	TRBJ2-5	CATSDNKVQETQYF
-	TRBV7-9	TRBJ2-2	CASSSLRGTGELFF
-	TRBV7-2	TRBJ1-2	CASSNSGGRFDGYTF
-	TRBV20-1	TRBJ2-7	CSAREPQGTYEQYF
-	TRBV7-7	TRBJ2-1	CASSFASGAEQFF
-	TRBV3-1	TRBJ1-3	CASSQEDGPGWGTIYF
-	TRBV3-1	TRBJ2-5	CASSQDSVGWGETQYF
-	TRBV20-1	TRBJ2-5	CSATPTGTAKTQYF